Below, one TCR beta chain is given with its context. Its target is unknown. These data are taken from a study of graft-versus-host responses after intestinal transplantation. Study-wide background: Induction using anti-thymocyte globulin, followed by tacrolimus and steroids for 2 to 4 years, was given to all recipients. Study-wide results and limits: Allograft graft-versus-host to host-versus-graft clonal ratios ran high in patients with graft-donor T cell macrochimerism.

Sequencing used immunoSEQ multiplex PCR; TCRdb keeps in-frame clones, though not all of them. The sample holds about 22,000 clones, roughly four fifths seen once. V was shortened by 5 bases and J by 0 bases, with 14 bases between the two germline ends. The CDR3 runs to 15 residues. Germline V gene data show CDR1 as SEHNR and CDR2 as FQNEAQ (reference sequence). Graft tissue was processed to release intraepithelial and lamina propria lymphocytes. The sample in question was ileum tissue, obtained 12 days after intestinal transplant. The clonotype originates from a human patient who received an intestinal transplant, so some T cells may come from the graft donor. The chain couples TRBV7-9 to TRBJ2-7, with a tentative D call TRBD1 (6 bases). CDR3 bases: TGTGCCAGCAGCCCACAGGGTAGGGGCTCCTACGAGCAGTACTTC. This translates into CASSPQGRGSYEQYF.